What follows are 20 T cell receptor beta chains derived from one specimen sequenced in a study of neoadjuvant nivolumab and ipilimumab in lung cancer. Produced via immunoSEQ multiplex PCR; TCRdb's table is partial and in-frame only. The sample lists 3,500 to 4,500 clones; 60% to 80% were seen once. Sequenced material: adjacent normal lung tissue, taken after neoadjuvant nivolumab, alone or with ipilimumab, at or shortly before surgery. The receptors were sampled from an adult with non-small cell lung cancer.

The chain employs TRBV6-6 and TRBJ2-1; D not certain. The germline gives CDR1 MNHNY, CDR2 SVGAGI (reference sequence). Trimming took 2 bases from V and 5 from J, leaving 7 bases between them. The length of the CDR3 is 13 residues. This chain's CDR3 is CASSYNRNNEQFF. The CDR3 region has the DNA TGTGCCAGCAGTTACAACAGAAACAATGAGCAGTTCTTC.

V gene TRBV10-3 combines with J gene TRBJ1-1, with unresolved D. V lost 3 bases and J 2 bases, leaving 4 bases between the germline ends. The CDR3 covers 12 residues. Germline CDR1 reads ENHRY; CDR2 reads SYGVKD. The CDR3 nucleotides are TGTGCCATCAGTGACTCTAACACTGAAGCTTTCTTT. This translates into CAISDSNTEAFF.

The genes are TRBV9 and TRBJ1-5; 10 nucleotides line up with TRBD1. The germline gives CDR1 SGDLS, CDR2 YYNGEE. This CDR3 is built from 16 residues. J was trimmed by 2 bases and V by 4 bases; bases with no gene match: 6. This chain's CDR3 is CASSPDRGFGNQPQHF. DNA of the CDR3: TGTGCCAGCAGCCCGGACAGGGGGTTTGGCAATCAGCCCCAGCATTTT.

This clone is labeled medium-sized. CDR3 loop: CASSGRISNQPQHF. Written as DNA, the CDR3 is TGTGCCAGCAGTGGAAGGATAAGCAATCAGCCCCAGCATTTT. The chain recombines TRBV2 with TRBJ1-5; no clear D. Per germline, CDR1 SNHLY and CDR2 FYNNEI. V was trimmed by 4 bases and J by 1 base, leaving 8 bases between them. The CDR3 sequence is 14 residues long.

The CDR3 bases are TGTGCCAGCAGACCGGGCCTTAGCAATCAGCCCCAGCATTTT. It encodes CASRPGLSNQPQHF. The V and J genes are TRBV2 and TRBJ1-5; D unresolved. CDR3 length equals 14 residues. V was cut by 6 bases and J by 0 bases, with 9 bases left in between. From germline, CDR1 is SNHLY and CDR2 FYNNEI.

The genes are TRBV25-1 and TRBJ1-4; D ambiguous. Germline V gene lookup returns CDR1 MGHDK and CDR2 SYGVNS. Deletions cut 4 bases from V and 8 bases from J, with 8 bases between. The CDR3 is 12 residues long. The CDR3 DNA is TGTGCCAGCAGTGTATATGGGGAAAAACTGTTTTTT. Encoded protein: CASSVYGEKLFF.

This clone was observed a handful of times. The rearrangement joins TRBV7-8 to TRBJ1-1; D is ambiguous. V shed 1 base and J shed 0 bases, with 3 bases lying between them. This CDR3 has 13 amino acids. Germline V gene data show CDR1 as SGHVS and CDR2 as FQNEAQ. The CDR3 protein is CASSLDVNTEAFF. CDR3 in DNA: TGTGCCAGCAGCTTAGACGTGAACACTGAAGCTTTCTTT. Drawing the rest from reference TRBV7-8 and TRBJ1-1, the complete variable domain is GAGVSQSPRYKVAKRGQDVALRCDPISGHVSLFWYQQALGQGPEFLTYFQNEAQLDKSGLPSDRFFAERPEGSVSTLKIQRTQQEDSAVYLCASSLDVNTEAFFGQGTRLTVV.

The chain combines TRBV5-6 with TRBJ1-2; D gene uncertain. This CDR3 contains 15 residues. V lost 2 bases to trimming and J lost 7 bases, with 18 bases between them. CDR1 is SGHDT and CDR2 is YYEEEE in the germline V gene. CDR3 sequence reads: CASSFESADYGGYTF. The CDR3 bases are TGTGCCAGCAGCTTTGAATCTGCAGACTATGGTGGCTACACCTTC.

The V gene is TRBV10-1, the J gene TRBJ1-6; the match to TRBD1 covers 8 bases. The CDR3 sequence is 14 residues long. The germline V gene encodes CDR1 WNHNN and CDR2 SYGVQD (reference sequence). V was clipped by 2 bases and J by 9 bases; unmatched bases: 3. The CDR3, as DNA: TGCGCCAGCAGTGAGGACAGGGGCGGTTCACCCCTCCACTTT. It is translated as CASSEDRGGSPLHF.

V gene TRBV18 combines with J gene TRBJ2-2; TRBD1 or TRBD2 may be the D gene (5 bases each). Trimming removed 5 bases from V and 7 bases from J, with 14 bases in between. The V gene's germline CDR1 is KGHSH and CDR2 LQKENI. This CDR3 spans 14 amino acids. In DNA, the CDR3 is TGTGCCAGCTCATCCACAGGACGGGACGGGGAGCTGTTTTTT. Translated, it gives CASSSTGRDGELFF.

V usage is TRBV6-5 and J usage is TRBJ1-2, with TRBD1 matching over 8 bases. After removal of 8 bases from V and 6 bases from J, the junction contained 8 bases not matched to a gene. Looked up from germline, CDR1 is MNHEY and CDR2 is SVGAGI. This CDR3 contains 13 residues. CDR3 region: CASAISGGHGYTF. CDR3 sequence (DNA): TGTGCCAGCGCTATTTCAGGGGGCCATGGCTACACCTTC.

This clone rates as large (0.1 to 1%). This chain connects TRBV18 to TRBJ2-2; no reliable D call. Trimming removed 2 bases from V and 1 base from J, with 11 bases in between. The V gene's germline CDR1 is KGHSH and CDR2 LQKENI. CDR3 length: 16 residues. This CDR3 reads CASSPWAIMNTGELFF. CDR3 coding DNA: TGTGCCAGCTCACCATGGGCAATCATGAACACCGGGGAGCTGTTTTTT.

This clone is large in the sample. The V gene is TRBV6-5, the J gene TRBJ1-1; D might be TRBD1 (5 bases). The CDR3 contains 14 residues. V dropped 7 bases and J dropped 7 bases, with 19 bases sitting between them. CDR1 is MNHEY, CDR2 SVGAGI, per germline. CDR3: CASKSRTPAGEAFF. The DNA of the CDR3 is TGTGCCAGCAAGAGTCGGACACCGGCGGGTGAAGCTTTCTTT.

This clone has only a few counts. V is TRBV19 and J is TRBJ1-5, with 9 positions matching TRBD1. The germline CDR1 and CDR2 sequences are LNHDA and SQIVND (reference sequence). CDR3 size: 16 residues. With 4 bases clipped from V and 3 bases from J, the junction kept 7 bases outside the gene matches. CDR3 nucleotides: TGTGCCAGTAGTAGCTCCGGGACAGGGAACAATCAGCCCCAGCATTTT. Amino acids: CASSSSGTGNNQPQHF. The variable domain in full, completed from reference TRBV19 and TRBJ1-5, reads DGGITQSPKYLFRKEGQNVTLSCEQNLNHDAMYWYRQDPGQGLRLIYYSQIVNDFQKGDIAEGYSVSREKKESFPLTVTSAQKNPTAFYLCASSSSGTGNNQPQHFGDGTRLSIL.

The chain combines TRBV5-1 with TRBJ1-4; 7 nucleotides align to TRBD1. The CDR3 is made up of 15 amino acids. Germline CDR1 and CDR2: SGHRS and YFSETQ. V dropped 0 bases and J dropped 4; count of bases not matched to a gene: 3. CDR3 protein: CASSLGTGVNEKLFF. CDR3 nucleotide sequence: TGCGCCAGCAGCTTGGGGACAGGCGTTAATGAAAAACTGTTTTTT.

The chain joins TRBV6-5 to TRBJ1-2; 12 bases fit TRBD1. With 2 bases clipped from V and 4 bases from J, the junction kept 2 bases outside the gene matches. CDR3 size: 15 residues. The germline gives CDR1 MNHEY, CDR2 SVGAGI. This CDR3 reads CASSYRGQGAYGYTF. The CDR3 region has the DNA TGTGCCAGCAGTTACCGGGGACAGGGGGCCTATGGCTACACCTTC.

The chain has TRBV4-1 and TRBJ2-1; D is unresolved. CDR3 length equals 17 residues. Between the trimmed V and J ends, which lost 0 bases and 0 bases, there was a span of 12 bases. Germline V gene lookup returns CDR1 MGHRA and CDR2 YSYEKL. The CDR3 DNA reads TGCGCCAGCAGCCAAGATTTCAACCCCCGCTCCTACAATGAGCAGTTCTTC. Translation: CASSQDFNPRSYNEQFF.

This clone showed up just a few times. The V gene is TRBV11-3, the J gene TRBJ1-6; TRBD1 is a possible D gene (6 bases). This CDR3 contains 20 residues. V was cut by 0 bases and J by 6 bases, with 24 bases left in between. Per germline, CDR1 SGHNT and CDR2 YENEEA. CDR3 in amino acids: CASSLDGGAGAPLGNSPLHF. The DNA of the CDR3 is TGTGCCAGCAGCTTAGATGGAGGGGCAGGGGCACCACTCGGTAATTCACCCCTCCACTTT.

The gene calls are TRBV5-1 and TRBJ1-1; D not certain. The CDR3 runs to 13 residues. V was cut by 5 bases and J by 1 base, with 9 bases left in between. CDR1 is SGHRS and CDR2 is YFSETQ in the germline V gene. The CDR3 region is CASRVDPNTEAFF. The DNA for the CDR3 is TGCGCCAGCAGGGTCGATCCGAACACTGAAGCTTTCTTT.

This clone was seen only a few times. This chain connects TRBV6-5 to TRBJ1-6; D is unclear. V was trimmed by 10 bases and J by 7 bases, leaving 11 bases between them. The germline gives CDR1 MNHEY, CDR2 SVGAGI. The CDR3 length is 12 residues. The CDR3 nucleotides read TGTGCCACCCGTGGGGAGAATTCACCCCTCCACTTT. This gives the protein CATRGENSPLHF.